This TCR beta chain was found in a study of cytomegalovirus exposure and HLA in healthy donors. Trimming pared 2 bases from V and 7 bases from J, leaving 7 bases between. The CDR3 has 12 amino acids. CDR1 is SGHRS and CDR2 is YFSETQ in the germline V gene. PCR was performed using 60 Vbeta and 13 Jbeta primers. Repertoires were generated with immunoSEQ multiplex PCR, while TCRdb's copy carries only in-frame clones and drops some. The sample carries about 100,000 clones, under 85% recorded once. Study-wide points: Sequencing probably produced one cluster of sequence variants that were highly shared.

In regard to this clone: Its matching antigen is unknown.

Sequenced: PBMCs. The source is a male donor in good health and CMV-seronegative. The chain is built from TRBV5-1 and TRBJ2-1; D is undetermined. The CDR3 DNA reads TGCGCCAGCAGCTTTTCGCGAAATGAGCAGTTCTTC. It translates to CASSFSRNEQFF.